The sequence of this T cell receptor (beta chain) was determined in a study of shared clonotypes between healthy human individuals. Germline loops: CDR1 MDHEN, CDR2 SYDVKM. Germline trimming cut 7 bases from V and 4 bases from J; bases unmatched to any gene: 5. The CDR3 loop spans 13 amino acids. General study points: The study drew on few donors, limiting represented genetic and exposure-history diversity.

A remark on this clone: Its antigen is unidentified.

Method: immunoSEQ multiplex PCR; TCRdb's copy keeps in-frame clones and lacks some. The table has about 2,500,000 clones, around 90% seen once. Sequencing was carried out using naive CD4+ T cells sorted from blood. Regarding subset: CD45RA+ positively selected. The receptor was isolated from a man aged 18 to 35 in good health. V is TRBV28 and J is TRBJ2-7, with 9 bases matching TRBD1. The chain's CDR3 is CASTRTGVYEQYF. CDR3 nucleotides: TGTGCCAGCACCCGGACAGGGGTTTACGAGCAGTACTTC.